Here is one T cell receptor (beta chain) with its context. The germline CDR1 and CDR2 sequences are SGDLS and YYNGEE. The V end lost 0 bases, the J end lost 2 bases, and 8 bases lay between the germline ends. The CDR3 consists of 14 residues. Time point in this sample: pre-treatment sample, taken before nivolumab and TIL therapy. Patients were adults with stage 4 NSCLC. Sequencing used immunoSEQ v3. Sequencing depth was 1.9 million or so read pairs for survey level, roughly 4.5-6 million for deep. Repertoires were generated with immunoSEQ multiplex PCR, while TCRdb's copy carries only in-frame clones and drops some. In the table there are under 15,000 clones, about 80% of which are singletons. These data originate in a study of TIL therapy for anti-PD-1-resistant metastatic lung cancer. For the study at large: Tumor harvest preceded PD-1/PD-L1 blockade, followed by nivolumab treatment.

The J gene is TRBJ1-2, the V gene TRBV9; D uncertain. The sample here was blood, taken at baseline. The TCR originated in a person aged 25-85 years with non-small cell lung cancer. The CDR3 bases are TGTGCCAGCAGCGTAGGAGGAGGGAACTATGGCTACACCTTC. It codes for CASSVGGGNYGYTF.